This T cell receptor (beta chain) was sequenced during a study of T cells in Graves' hyperthyroidism and ophthalmopathy. Trimming took 6 bases from V and 3 from J; bases not matched to a gene: 5. CDR3 length: 15 residues. This clonotype was recorded at least ten times. Researchers amplified the TCR beta CDR3 regions from RNA transcripts. An initial round of RT-PCR targeting the TCR CDR3 relied on the HTBI primer set. TCRdb reanalysed the multiplex PCR reads using MiXCR and keeps one entry per CDR3 protein. The sample lists around 370,000 distinct CDR3 sequences; 18% were seen once. Patients showing uncontrolled infection, other autoimmune disease, pregnancy or lactation were ineligible.

This clonotype was sampled from a man between 18 and 29 years old with Graves' ophthalmopathy. The rearrangement uses TRBV12-3 or TRBV12-4 and TRBJ2-2; TRBD1 matches at 9 bases. The sequenced sample consisted of blood. CDR3 bases: TGTGCCAGCAGCCAGGGACAGGGACACACCGGGGAGCTGTTTTTT. It codes for CASSQGQGHTGELFF.